Presented here are 14 T cell receptor beta chains from one specimen sequenced in a study of molecular identifiers for immune sequencing clone quantification (dated by TCRdb to the late 2010s). The method behind the library was PCR. This sample was sequenced with an Illumina HiSeq 4000. In-frame beta chains were kept once TCRdb had trimmed the public reads at Q25 with fastp and called clones with MiXCR. Each entry is one CDR3 protein sequence, shown with its most common DNA and genes. A total of about 640,000 distinct CDR3 sequences appear in this sample, 20% of them only once. The biggest ten clones account for approximately 0.9% of the sample. The specimen was naive CD8+ T cells from blood, with Jurkat cell RNA spiked in. The cell subset or site label on this specimen signifies: FACS-sorted CD8+CD4-CCR7+CD45RA+ naive T cells. Receptors originate from a human donor in good health. Some libraries in this study had Jurkat cell RNA spiked in.

The chain has TRBV9 and TRBJ2-3, with D unresolved. The CDR3 consists of 14 residues. Trimming cost V 3 bases and J 4 bases, with 12 bases left between them. Germline CDR1 SGDLS, CDR2 YYNGEE. In nucleotides, the CDR3 is TGTGCCAGCAGCGGAGCCCCGGTGGCAGATACGCAGTATTTT. Protein: CASSGAPVADTQYF. Full variable domain (outside the CDR3, taken from reference TRBV9 and TRBJ2-3): DSGVTQTPKHLITATGQRVTLRCSPRSGDLSVYWYQQSLDQGLQFLIQYYNGEERAKGNILERFSAQQFPDLHSELNLSSLELGDSALYFCASSGAPVADTQYFGPGTRLTVL.

This clonotype appeared many times. The V gene is TRBV12-3 or TRBV12-4, the J gene TRBJ2-7, with 11 positions matching TRBD2. The CDR3 length is 15 residues. The trim removed 2 bases at V and 5 bases at J, leaving 5 bases unmatched. CDR3 protein: CASSLSSGGVNEQYF. The CDR3 coding sequence is TGTGCCAGCAGTTTAAGTAGCGGGGGGGTCAACGAGCAGTACTTC.

CDR3 sequence reads: CASSLTGVRTQYF. CDR3 nucleotides: TGTGCCAGCAGCCTGACGGGTGTTCGGACCCAGTACTTC. The rearrangement links TRBV12-3 or TRBV12-4 to TRBJ2-5; D is unresolved. This CDR3 is built from 13 residues. Trimming took 6 bases from V and 7 from J, leaving 15 bases between them.

This clonotype was counted once. The chain is built from TRBV6-6 and TRBJ2-5, with TRBD2 matching 8 bases. CDR1 and CDR2 (germline): MNHNY, SVGAGI (reference sequence). This CDR3 spans 15 amino acids. V shed 5 bases, J shed 4 bases, and the junction held 9 bases outside the gene matches. DNA of the CDR3: TGTGCCAGCAGTCACCCCGGGGGGGGAGGAGAGACCCAGTACTTC. The encoded protein is CASSHPGGGGETQYF.

This clonotype was seen at least ten times. V and J are TRBV9 and TRBJ1-1; D is perhaps TRBD1 (5 bases). This CDR3 has 12 residues. CDR1 and CDR2 (germline): SGDLS, YYNGEE. With 4 bases removed from V and 8 bases from J, the gap between germline ends came to 12 bases. The chain's CDR3 is CASSPSTGEAFF. As DNA, the CDR3 is TGTGCCAGCAGCCCTTCCACAGGAGAAGCTTTCTTT.

This clonotype appeared many times. The chain employs TRBV6-1 and TRBJ1-2; D uncertain. This CDR3 has 16 residues. CDR1 MNHNS and CDR2 SASEGT come from the germline V gene. V was trimmed by 3 bases and J by 4 bases, leaving 18 bases between them. The CDR3 loop reads CASSESPAPGLYGYTF. In DNA, the CDR3 is TGTGCCAGCAGTGAGAGCCCGGCCCCCGGCCTCTATGGCTACACCTTC.

This clonotype was seen repeatedly, ten times or more. V and J are TRBV7-6 and TRBJ2-3, with 9 bases matching TRBD1. Trimming removed 2 bases from V and 1 base from J; junction bases left unmatched: 7. There are 17 residues in the CDR3. Germline CDR1 reads SGHVS; CDR2 reads FNYEAQ. Here the CDR3 reads CASSLMPDRGGTDTQYF. For the CDR3, the DNA is TGTGCCAGCAGCTTAATGCCGGACAGGGGTGGCACAGATACGCAGTATTTT.

This clonotype was picked up many times. CDR3 coding DNA: TGCGCCAGCAGCCAAGATCTGGAGGATGAGCAGTTCTTC. Protein sequence: CASSQDLEDEQFF. The J gene is TRBJ2-1, the V gene TRBV4-3; D is possibly TRBD2 (5 bases). The CDR3 contains 13 residues. Germline CDR1 reads LGHNA; CDR2 reads YSLEER. With 0 bases removed from V and 8 bases from J, the gap between germline ends came to 8 bases.

Ten or more counts support this clonotype. The CDR3 sequence is CASRPGTSGRRSTDTQYF. The CDR3 DNA is TGTGCCAGCAGACCCGGGACTAGCGGGAGGAGAAGCACAGATACGCAGTATTTT. This rearrangement joins TRBV6-2 or TRBV6-3 to TRBJ2-3; 15 bases are a match to TRBD2. Germline CDR1 and CDR2: MNHEY and SVGEGT. CDR3 length: 18 amino acids. V shed 6 bases, J shed 0 bases, and the junction held 7 bases outside the gene matches.

Many counts were recorded for this clonotype. The V gene is TRBV29-1, the J gene TRBJ1-1; D ambiguous. CDR3 length: 9 residues. The germline gives CDR1 SQVTM, CDR2 ANQGSEA. DNA of the CDR3: TGCACCTACGCCCCTGAAGCTTTCTTT. It codes for CTYAPEAFF.

CDR3 nucleotide sequence: TGCGCCAGCAGCTTTTTGTCTAGCGGGGACACCGGGGAGCTGTTTTTT. Residues: CASSFLSSGDTGELFF. The chain has TRBV5-1 and TRBJ2-2; 9 bases fit TRBD2. Germline V gene sequence: CDR1 SGHRS, CDR2 YFSETQ. V dropped 2 bases and J dropped 3; count of bases not matched to a gene: 5. The CDR3 spans 16 residues. The full variable domain, rest sourced from reference TRBV5-1 and TRBJ2-2, is KAGVTQTPRYLIKTRGQQVTLSCSPISGHRSVSWYQQTPGQGLQFLFEYFSETQRNKGNFPGRFSGRQFSNSRSEMNVSTLELGDSALYLCASSFLSSGDTGELFFGEGSRLTVL.

This clonotype was counted many times. The chain uses TRBV9 and TRBJ2-2; D is unclear. The germline gives CDR1 SGDLS, CDR2 YYNGEE. CDR3 length equals 12 residues. Between the trimmed V and J ends, which lost 0 bases and 7 bases, there was a span of 4 bases. Here the CDR3 DNA reads TGTGCCAGCAGCGTAGGGCTCGGGGAGCTGTTTTTT. Protein: CASSVGLGELFF.

This chain links TRBV13 with TRBJ1-6; TRBD1 aligns across 7 bases. CDR1 and CDR2 (germline): PRHDT, FYEKMQ (reference sequence). With 5 bases clipped from V and 9 bases from J, the junction kept 10 bases outside the gene matches. The CDR3 is 15 residues long. The CDR3 protein is CASSDWTGGSSPLHF. CDR3 in DNA: TGTGCCAGCAGCGATTGGACAGGAGGAAGTTCACCCCTCCACTTT.

Remarks on this clonotype: This could be a read error, since a much larger clone is one nucleotide away. The V call is TRBV6-6, the J call TRBJ2-5; 7 positions match TRBD2. This CDR3 is built from 13 residues. CDR1 and CDR2 from the germline V gene are MNHNY and SVGAGI (reference sequence). The CDR3 is CASRLLAQEAQYF. In DNA form, the CDR3 reads TGTGCCAGCAGGTTACTAGCGCAAGAGGCCCAGTACTTC.